This T cell receptor (beta chain) appears in the sequencing data of a study of T cell clonotyping in hematopoietic cell transplantation. Study-level findings and limits: Pathologically expanded recipient clonotypes increased progressively from day 30 to day 180 as diversity fell. Few recipient clonotypes overlapped donors; over 95% were de novo at given depth.

The table came from immunoSEQ multiplex PCR; TCRdb's copy has only in-frame clones and leaves some out. Here the sample spans about 41,000 clones, around 95% being singletons. Of note for this clone: The antigen is undetermined.

This TCR came from a man younger than 40 in good health. Some clones in this sample may be carry-over from other donors' samples. What was sequenced was peripheral blood mononuclear cells.

CDR3 protein: CAISELDLNYGYTF. The CDR3 DNA reads TGTGCCATCAGTGAGCTGGACTTAAACTATGGCTACACCTTC. V gene TRBV10-3 combines with J gene TRBJ1-2; no firm D call. The length of the CDR3 is 14 residues. Trimming pared 2 bases from V and 2 bases from J, leaving 9 bases between. From germline, CDR1 is ENHRY and CDR2 SYGVKD.